This T cell receptor beta chain appears in the sequencing data of a study of T cells in Graves' hyperthyroidism and ophthalmopathy. Amplification of TCR beta CDR3 regions was performed using RNA transcripts as template. During a first-round RT-PCR of the TCR CDR3, the HTBI primer set was used. MiXCR, applied by TCRdb to the multiplex PCR reads, yields one record per CDR3 protein. The table lists more than 500,000 distinct CDR3 sequences, 15% to 20% of them singletons. Germline assignment: CDR1 MNHNS and CDR2 SASEGT. The CDR3 extends over 15 amino acids. Unmatched junction bases numbered 10, after V lost 5 bases and J lost 4 bases. This clonotype was detected many times.

The TCR sequence derives from a woman aged 25 to 39 with Graves' ophthalmopathy. The J gene is TRBJ1-1, the V gene TRBV6-1; TRBD1 matches 7 bases. Sample: blood. The chain's CDR3 is CASSLLTSGGTEAFF. The CDR3 nucleotides are TGTGCCAGCAGTCTATTGACTTCAGGGGGCACTGAAGCTTTCTTT.